The source of this T cell receptor (beta chain) is a study of persistence of HIV-infected CD4 T cells. Cells were stimulated nonspecifically with anti-CD3/anti-CD28 magnetic beads. Sorting selected CD4+ T cells upregulating both CD40 ligand and CD69. There are 14 residues in the CDR3. Trimming cost V 2 bases and J 6 bases, with 11 bases left between them. Per germline, CDR1 MDHEN and CDR2 SYDVKM. Sequencing used immunoSEQ version 4 in survey mode. TCRdb's table, derived via immunoSEQ multiplex PCR, lists solely in-frame clones and lacks some. Of 40,000 to 55,000 clones in the sample, more than 80% were seen once. The sample holds a few counts of this clone. No antigen is known for it.

The rearrangement uses TRBV28 and TRBJ1-5; TRBD1 might be the D (5 bases). The TCR originated in an adult woman with HIV who was CMV-seropositive. The material sequenced was CD4+ T cells sorted from PBMCs after roughly 18-hour stimulation, taken from a patient who received antiretroviral therapy. The CDR3 is CASSLGQGRQPQHF. The CDR3 DNA follows: TGTGCCAGCAGTTTAGGGCAGGGACGTCAGCCCCAGCATTTT.